This TCR beta chain was retrieved from a study of cytomegalovirus exposure and HLA in healthy donors. CDR1 and CDR2 from the germline V gene are SNHLY and FYNNEI. CDR3 length: 14 residues. Trimming cost V 1 base and J 4 bases, with 9 bases left between them. This PCR relied on a set of 60 Vbeta primers and 13 Jbeta primers. The protocol was immunoSEQ multiplex PCR, while the TCRdb copy is restricted to in-frame clones and leaves out a portion. The sample includes about 75,000 clones, 70% to 85% of them seen just once. The sample taken for sequencing was PBMCs. The chain recombines TRBV2 with TRBJ2-3; the D is unclear. This TCR derives from a man in his sixties or seventies in good health and CMV-seropositive. As DNA, the CDR3 is TGTGCCAGCAGTGAAGGGCAGGTGGCAGATACGCAGTATTTT. It encodes CASSEGQVADTQYF. Together with reference TRBV2 and TRBJ2-3, the CDR3 gives the full variable domain: EPEVTQTPSHQVTQMGQEVILRCVPISNHLYFYWYRQILGQKVEFLVSFYNNEISEKSEIFDDQFSVERPDGSNFTLKIRSTKLEDSAMYFCASSEGQVADTQYFGPGTRLTVL.